Detailed here is one TCR beta chain. What it binds is not known. Donors in the study were healthy people who gave bone marrow. The data stem from a study of cytomegalovirus exposure and HLA in healthy donors. Looking at the study overall: Unique TCRs numbering around 80 million, obtained from HLA-typed donors, made up an early data release. Notes on the study in general: Reports indicated that the classifier achieved high specificity and sensitivity in diagnosing cytomegalovirus status.

Use of 60 Vbeta and 13 Jbeta primers characterized the PCR. Profiled with immunoSEQ multiplex PCR; TCRdb holds only in-frame clones, not every one. The table shows hundreds of thousands of clones, with roughly four fifths occurring only once. The CDR3 is 15 residues long. Looked up from germline, CDR1 is MNHEY and CDR2 is SMNVEV (reference sequence). The junction had 9 bases not matched to a gene; V was cut back by 6 bases and J by 9 bases. The source of this sequence is a girl aged 5-17 years in good health and CMV-seronegative. J is TRBJ2-1 and V is TRBV27; 12 bases are a match to TRBD2. The material sequenced was PBMCs. In DNA, the CDR3 is TGTGCCAGCAGGCCTCTAGCGGGAGGGCCTAGTGAGCAGTTCTTC. Translation gives CASRPLAGGPSEQFF.